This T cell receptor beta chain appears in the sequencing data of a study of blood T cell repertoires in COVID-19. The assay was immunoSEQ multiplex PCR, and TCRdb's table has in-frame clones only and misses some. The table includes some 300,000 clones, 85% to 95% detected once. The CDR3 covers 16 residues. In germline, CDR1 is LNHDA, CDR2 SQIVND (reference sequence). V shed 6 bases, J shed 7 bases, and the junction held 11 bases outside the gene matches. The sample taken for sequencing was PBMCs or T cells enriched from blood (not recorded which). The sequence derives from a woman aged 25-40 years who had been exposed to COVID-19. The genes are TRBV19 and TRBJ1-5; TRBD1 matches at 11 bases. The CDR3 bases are TGTGCCAGTAGGCTTACCGGGACAGGGGGTTTGCAGCCCCAGCATTTT. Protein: CASRLTGTGGLQPQHF.